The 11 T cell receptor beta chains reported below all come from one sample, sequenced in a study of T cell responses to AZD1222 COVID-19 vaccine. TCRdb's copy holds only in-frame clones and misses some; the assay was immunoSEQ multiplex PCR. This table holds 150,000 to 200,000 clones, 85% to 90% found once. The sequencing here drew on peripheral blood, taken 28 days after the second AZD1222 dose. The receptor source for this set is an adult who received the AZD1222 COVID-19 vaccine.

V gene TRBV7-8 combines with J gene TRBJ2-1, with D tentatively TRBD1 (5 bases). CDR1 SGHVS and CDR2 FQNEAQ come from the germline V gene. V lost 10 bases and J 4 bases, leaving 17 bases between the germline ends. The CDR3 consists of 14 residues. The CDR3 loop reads CATTLLQGYNEQFF. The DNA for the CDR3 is TGTGCCACCACGCTTCTCCAGGGTTACAATGAGCAGTTCTTC.

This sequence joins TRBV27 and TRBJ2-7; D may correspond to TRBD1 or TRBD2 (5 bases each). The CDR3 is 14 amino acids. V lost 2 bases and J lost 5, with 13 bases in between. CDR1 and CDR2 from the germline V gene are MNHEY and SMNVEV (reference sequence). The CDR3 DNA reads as TGTGCCAGCAGTTTAGGGGACCGCCCCGACGAGCAGTACTTC. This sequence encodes CASSLGDRPDEQYF.

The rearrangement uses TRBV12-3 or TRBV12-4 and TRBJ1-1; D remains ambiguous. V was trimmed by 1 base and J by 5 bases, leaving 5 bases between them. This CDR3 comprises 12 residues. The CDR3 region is CASSLEWTEAFF. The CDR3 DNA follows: TGTGCCAGCAGTTTAGAGTGGACTGAAGCTTTCTTT.

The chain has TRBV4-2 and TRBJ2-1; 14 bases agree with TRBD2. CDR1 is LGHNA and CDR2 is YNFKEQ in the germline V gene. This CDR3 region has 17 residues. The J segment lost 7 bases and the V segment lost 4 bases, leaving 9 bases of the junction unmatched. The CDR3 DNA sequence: TGTGCCAGCAGCCCAGGACTAGCGGGGGGTAATGGGAATGAGCAGTTCTTC. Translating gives CASSPGLAGGNGNEQFF.

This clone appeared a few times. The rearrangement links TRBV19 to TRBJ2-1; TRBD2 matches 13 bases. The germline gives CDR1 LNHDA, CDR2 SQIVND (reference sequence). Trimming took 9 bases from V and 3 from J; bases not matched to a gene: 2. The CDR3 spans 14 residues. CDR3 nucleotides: TGTGCCAGCACTAGCGGGGGGGACTACAATGAGCAGTTCTTC. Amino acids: CASTSGGDYNEQFF.

The CDR3 sequence: CASSETSGAHEQFF. The CDR3 coding sequence is TGTGCCAGCAGTGAAACTAGCGGGGCGCATGAGCAGTTCTTC. The chain joins TRBV6-1 to TRBJ2-1; 10 nucleotides align to TRBD2. The germline V gene encodes CDR1 MNHNS and CDR2 SASEGT. The J segment lost 8 bases and the V segment lost 2 bases, leaving 3 bases of the junction unmatched. This CDR3 has 14 residues.

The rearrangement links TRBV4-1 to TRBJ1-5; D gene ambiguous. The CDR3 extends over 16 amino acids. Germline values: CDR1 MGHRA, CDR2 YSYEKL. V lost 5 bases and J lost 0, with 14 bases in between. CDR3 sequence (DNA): TGCGCCAGCAGCGCCCGGGGAGAGTATAGCAATCAGCCCCAGCATTTT. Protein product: CASSARGEYSNQPQHF.

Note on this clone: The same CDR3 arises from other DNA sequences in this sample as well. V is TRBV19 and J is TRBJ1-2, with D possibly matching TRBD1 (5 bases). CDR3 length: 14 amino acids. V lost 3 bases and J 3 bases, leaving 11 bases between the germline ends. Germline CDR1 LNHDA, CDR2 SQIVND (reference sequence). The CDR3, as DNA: TGTGCCAGTAGTATCCCCCCAGGGTACTATGGCTACACCTTC. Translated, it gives CASSIPPGYYGYTF.

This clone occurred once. The CDR3 reads CASSLIGSSGGPQYF. CDR3 DNA: TGTGCCAGCAGCTTGATTGGCAGTAGCGGGGGGCCGCAGTACTTC. V and J are TRBV5-8 and TRBJ2-5; 10 bases are shared with TRBD2. Per germline, CDR1 SGHTS and CDR2 YDEGEE. The trim removed 1 base at V and 11 bases at J, leaving 11 bases unmatched. This CDR3 is built from 15 residues.

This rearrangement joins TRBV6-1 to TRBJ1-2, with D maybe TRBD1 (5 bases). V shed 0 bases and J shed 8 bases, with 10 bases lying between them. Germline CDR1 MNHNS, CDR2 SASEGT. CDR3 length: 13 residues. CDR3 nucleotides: TGTGCCAGCAGTGAAGCTGGACATACCGGCTACACCTTC. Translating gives CASSEAGHTGYTF.

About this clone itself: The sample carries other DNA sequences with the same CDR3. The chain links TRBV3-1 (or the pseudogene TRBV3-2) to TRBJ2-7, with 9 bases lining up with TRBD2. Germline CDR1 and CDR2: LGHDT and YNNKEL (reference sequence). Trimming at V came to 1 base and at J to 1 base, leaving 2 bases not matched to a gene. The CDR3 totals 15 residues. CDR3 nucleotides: TGTGCCAGCAGCCAAGGGCTAGCGGGGTCCTACGAGCAGTACTTC. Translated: CASSQGLAGSYEQYF.